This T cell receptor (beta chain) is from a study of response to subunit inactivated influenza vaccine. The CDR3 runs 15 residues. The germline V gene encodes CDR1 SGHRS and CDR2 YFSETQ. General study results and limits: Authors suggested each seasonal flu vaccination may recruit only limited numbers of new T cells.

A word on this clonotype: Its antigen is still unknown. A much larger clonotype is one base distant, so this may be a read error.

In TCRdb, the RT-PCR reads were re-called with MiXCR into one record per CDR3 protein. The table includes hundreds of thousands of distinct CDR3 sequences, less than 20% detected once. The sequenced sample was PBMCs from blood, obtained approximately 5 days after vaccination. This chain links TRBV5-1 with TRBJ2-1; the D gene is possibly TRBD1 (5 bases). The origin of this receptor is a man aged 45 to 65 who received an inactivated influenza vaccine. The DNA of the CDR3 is TGCGCCGGCAGCTTTGGTTCAGGGCCTTACAATGAGCAGTTCTTC. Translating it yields CAGSFGSGPYNEQFF.